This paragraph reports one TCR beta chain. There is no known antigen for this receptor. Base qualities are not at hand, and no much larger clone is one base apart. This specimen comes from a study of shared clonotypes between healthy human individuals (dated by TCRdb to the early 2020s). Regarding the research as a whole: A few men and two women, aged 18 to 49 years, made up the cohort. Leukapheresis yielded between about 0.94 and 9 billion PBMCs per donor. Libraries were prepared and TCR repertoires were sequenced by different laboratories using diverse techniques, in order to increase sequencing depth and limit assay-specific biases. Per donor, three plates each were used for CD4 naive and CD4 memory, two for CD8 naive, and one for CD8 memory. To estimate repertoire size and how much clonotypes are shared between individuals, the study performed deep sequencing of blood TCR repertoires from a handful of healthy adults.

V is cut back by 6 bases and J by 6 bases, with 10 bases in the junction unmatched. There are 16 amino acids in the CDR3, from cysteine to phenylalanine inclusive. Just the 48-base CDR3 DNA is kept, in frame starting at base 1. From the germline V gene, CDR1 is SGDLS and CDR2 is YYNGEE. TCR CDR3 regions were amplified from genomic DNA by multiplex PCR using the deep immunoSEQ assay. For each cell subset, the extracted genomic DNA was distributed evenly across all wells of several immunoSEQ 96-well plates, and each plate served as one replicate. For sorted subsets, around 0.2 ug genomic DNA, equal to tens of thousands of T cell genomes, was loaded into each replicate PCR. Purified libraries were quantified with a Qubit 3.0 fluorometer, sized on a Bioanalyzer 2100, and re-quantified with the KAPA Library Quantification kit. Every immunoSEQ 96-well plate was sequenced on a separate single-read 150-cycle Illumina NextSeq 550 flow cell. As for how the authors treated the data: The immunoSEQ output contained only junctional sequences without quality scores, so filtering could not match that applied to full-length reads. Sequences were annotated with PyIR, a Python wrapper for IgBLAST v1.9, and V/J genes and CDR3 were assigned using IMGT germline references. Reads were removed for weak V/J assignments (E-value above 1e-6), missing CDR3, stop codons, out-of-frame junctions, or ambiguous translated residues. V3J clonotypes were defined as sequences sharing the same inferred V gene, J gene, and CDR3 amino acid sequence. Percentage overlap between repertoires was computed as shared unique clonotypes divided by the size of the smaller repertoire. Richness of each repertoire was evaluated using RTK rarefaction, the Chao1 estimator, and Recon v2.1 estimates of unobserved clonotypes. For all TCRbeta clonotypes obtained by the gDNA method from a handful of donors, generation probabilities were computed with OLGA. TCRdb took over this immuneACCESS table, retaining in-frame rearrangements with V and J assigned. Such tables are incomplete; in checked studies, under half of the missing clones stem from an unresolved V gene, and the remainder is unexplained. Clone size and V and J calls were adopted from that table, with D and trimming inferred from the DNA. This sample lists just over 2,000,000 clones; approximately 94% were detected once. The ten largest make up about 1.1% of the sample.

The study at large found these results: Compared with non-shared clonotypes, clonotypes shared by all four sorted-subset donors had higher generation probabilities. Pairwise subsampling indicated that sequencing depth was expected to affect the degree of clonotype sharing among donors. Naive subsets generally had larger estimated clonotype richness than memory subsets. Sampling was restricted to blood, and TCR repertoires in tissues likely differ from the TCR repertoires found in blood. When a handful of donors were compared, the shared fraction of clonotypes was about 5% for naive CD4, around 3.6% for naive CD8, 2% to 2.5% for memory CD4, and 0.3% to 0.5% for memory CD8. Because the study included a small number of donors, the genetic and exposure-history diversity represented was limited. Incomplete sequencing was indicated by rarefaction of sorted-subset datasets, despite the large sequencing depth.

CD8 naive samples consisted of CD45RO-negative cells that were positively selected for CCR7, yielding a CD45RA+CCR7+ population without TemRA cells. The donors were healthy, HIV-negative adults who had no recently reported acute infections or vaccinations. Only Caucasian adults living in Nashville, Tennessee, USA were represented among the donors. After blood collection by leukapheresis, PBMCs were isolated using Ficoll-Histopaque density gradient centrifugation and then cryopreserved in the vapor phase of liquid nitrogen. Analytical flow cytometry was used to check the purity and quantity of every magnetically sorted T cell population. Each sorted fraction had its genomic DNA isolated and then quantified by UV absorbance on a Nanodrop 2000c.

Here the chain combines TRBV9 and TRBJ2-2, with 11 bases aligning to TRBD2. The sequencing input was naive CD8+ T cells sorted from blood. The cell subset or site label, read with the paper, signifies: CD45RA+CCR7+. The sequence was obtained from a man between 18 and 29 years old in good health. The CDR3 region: CASTTFGTSGAGELFF. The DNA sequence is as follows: TGTGCCAGCACAACTTTCGGGACTAGCGGAGCCGGGGAGCTGTTTTTT.